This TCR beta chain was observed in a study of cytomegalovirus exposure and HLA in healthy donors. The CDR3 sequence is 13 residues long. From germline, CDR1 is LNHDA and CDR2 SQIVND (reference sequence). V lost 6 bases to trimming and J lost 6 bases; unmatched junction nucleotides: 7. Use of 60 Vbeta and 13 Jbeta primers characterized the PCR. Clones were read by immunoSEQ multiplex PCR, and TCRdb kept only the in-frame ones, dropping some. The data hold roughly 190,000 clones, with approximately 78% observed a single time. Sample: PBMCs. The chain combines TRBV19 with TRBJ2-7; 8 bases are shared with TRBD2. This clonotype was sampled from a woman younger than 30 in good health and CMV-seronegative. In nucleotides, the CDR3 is TGTGCCAGTAGCCCGGGACTAGTGAGCGAGCAGTACTTC. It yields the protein CASSPGLVSEQYF.